This T cell receptor beta chain was found in a study of blood T cell repertoires in COVID-19. The data were produced by immunoSEQ multiplex PCR, yet TCRdb's version contains in-frame clones alone and is incomplete. The table includes fewer than 400,000 clones, about 90% detected once. V dropped 3 bases and J dropped 7 bases, with 9 bases sitting between them. The CDR3 has 12 residues. CDR1 is SNHLY and CDR2 is FYNNEI in the germline V gene. Source material: PBMCs or T cells enriched from blood (not recorded which). The receptor was derived from a young man who had recovered from COVID-19. The rearrangement joins TRBV2 to TRBJ2-5, with TRBD1 as a possible D gene (6 bases). The CDR3 sequence is CASSDRGRTQYF. CDR3 nucleotide sequence: TGTGCCAGCAGTGACAGGGGCCGGACCCAGTACTTC.